This T cell receptor (beta chain) was profiled in a study of identical twins. Study-wide results and caveats: A cross-sectional statistical analysis, not follow-up of the same donors, supported the conclusions. While abundant cord blood beta clonotypes carried fewer insertions, memory repertoires showed no such pattern.

Trimming removed 5 bases from V and 5 bases from J; junction bases left unmatched: 8. Germline values: CDR1 SGHRS, CDR2 YFSETQ. The CDR3 consists of 15 residues. TCRdb re-called the 5' RACE reads through MiXCR, storing one row per CDR3 protein. The sample comprises hundreds of thousands of distinct CDR3 sequences, over 8.5% of which are singletons, and around 0.98% rests with the top ten. Worth noting for this clonotype: Its specificity is unknown.

These data were likewise used in another study, on yellow fever vaccine responses in identical twins.

The V call is TRBV5-1, the J call TRBJ2-3; 10 bases match TRBD2. Sequencing was carried out using PBMCs. The receptor was derived from a woman younger than 35 in good health. CDR3 nucleotide sequence: TGCGCCAGCAGTGGCTCTAGCGGGGGACGAGATACGCAGTATTTT. It specifies CASSGSSGGRDTQYF.